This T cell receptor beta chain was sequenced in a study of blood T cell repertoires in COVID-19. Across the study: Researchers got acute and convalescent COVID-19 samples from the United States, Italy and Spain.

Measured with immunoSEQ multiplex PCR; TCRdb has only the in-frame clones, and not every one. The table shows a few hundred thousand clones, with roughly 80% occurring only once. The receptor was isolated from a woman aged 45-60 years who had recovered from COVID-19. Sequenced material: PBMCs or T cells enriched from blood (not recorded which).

The CDR3 is CASSLGGHTNTGELFF. CDR3 in DNA: TGTGCCAGCAGCTTAGGCGGACATACCAACACCGGGGAGCTGTTTTTT. This chain uses TRBV7-2 with TRBJ2-2; D is perhaps TRBD1 (5 bases). With 1 base removed from V and 2 bases from J, the gap between germline ends came to 11 bases. Per germline, CDR1 SGHTA and CDR2 FQGNSA. This CDR3 comprises 16 residues.